This T cell receptor (beta chain) was sequenced during a study of T-cell memory formation after mild COVID-19. TCRdb reprocessed the 5' RACE reads with MiXCR, giving one entry per CDR3 protein. The sample carries about 110,000 distinct CDR3 sequences, 15% to 20% recorded once. General study results and limits: Contracting CD8+ clones were enriched in EMRA, CD4+ mainly in CM and EM. Day 15 to 85 contracting clones showed balanced CD4/CD8; later expanders leaned CD4+.

V was clipped by 3 bases and J by 0 bases; unmatched bases: 6. This CDR3 has 16 residues. Per germline, CDR1 SGDLS and CDR2 YYNGEE. For this clonotype: The target antigen is unknown.

The rearrangement uses TRBV9 and TRBJ2-7; 10 nucleotides agree with TRBD1. This receptor was taken from an adult woman who had mild COVID-19 (a few samples of this study predate the infection). Cell type and time point are not known. The specimen sequenced was PBMCs or a T cell subset sorted from them (not recorded which). The CDR3 DNA reads TGTGCCAGCAGCGACCCGGGACAGGGGAGCTCCTACGAGCAGTACTTC. This encodes CASSDPGQGSSYEQYF.